The rows below give T cell receptor beta chains drawn from one sample of a study of identical twins. From the 5' RACE reads, TCRdb called clonotypes with MiXCR, one entry per CDR3 protein. The table lists hundreds of thousands of distinct CDR3 sequences, about 20% of them singletons. The same specimen was also included in a second study, on T cells expressing NK-cell markers.

Specimen: PBMCs. These receptors all stem from a woman under 30 in good health. Both conserved end residues are part of each CDR3. The D gene is left open where the match is weak. Size tells how often a clone was seen (once, few, many) or the class of an expanded clone, and some rows leave it out.

V	J	length	D	size	CDR3	DNA
TRBV7-2	TRBJ2-7	14	NA	few	CASSFVEARYEQYF	TGTGCCAGCAGCTTCGTGGAGGCCAGATACGAGCAGTACTTC
TRBV27	TRBJ1-3	15	NA	many	CASSVQGSSGNTIYF	TGTGCCAGCAGTGTACAGGGTTCCTCTGGAAACACCATATATTTT
TRBV6-6	TRBJ2-5	13	TRBD2	NA	CASRPAGTETQYF	TGTGCCAGCAGGCCAGCGGGAACGGAGACCCAGTACTTC
TRBV5-1	TRBJ2-3	13	NA	few	CASSVDYGDTQYF	TGCGCCAGCAGCGTGGATTACGGGGATACGCAGTATTTT
TRBV9	TRBJ1-1	16	NA	few	CASSVNGGNMNTEAFF	TGTGCCAGCAGCGTAAACGGGGGGAACATGAACACTGAAGCTTTCTTT
TRBV6-4	TRBJ2-2	18	TRBD2	NA	CASSFLTSGGVITGELFF	TGTGCCAGCAGTTTTCTGACTAGCGGGGGGGTCATAACCGGGGAGCTGTTTTTT
TRBV11-1	TRBJ2-2	20	TRBD2	NA	CASSAPASAGGGLSTGELFF	TGTGCCAGCAGCGCCCCCGCGTCGGCGGGGGGTGGCCTGAGCACCGGGGAGCTGTTTTTT
TRBV6-2/TRBV6-3	TRBJ1-5	12	NA	many	CASSYRNQPQHF	TGTGCCAGCAGTTACCGGAATCAGCCCCAGCATTTT
TRBV7-2	TRBJ1-2	17	TRBD1	NA	CASSTRQGALSNYGYTF	TGTGCCAGCAGCACTAGACAGGGGGCGCTCTCTAACTATGGCTACACCTTC
TRBV2	TRBJ2-5	15	NA	NA	CASSEMIQRLETQYF	TGTGCCAGCAGTGAAATGATCCAGCGGTTAGAGACCCAGTACTTC
TRBV20-1	TRBJ1-1	13	TRBD1	few	CSARYQGGTEAFF	TGCAGTGCTAGATACCAGGGGGGCACTGAAGCTTTCTTT
TRBV7-9	TRBJ2-1	15	NA	many	CASSSSVSSYNEQFF	TGTGCCAGCAGCTCGAGCGTGAGCTCCTACAATGAGCAGTTCTTC
TRBV20-1	TRBJ2-5	14	NA	few	CSARGLGIRWTQYF	TGCAGTGCTAGAGGCCTCGGGATTAGGTGGACCCAGTACTTC
TRBV18	TRBJ2-2	16	NA	few	CASSLKRTANTGELFF	TGTGCCAGCTCACTAAAGCGGACAGCGAACACCGGGGAGCTGTTTTTT
TRBV10-3	TRBJ1-2	16	TRBD1	few	CAINTGTAETNYGYTF	TGTGCCATCAATACCGGGACAGCCGAAACCAACTATGGCTACACCTTC
TRBV20-1	TRBJ2-7	17	TRBD2	few	CSARGLAGGPSSYEQYF	TGCAGTGCTAGAGGACTAGCGGGGGGTCCCAGCTCCTACGAGCAGTACTTC
TRBV6-5	TRBJ2-5	11	TRBD2	NA	CASRGRGYQYF	TGTGCCAGCAGAGGGAGGGGCTACCAGTACTTC
TRBV20-1	TRBJ1-6	12	NA	few	CSAKRPGSPLHF	TGCAGTGCTAAAAGGCCCGGTTCACCCCTCCACTTT
TRBV27	TRBJ1-2	14	NA	few	CASSPSRGNYGYTF	TGTGCCAGCAGTCCCTCTCGGGGTAACTATGGCTACACCTTC
TRBV10-3	TRBJ2-1	13	TRBD1	few	CAISRDRNNEQFF	TGTGCCATCAGCCGGGACAGGAACAATGAGCAGTTCTTC
TRBV2	TRBJ2-7	13	NA	NA	CASVQGTTYEQYF	TGTGCCAGCGTGCAGGGGACGACCTACGAGCAGTACTTC
TRBV12-3/TRBV12-4	TRBJ2-7	15	NA	few	CASSLPGTPLPEQYF	TGTGCCAGCAGTCTGCCCGGGACTCCCCTTCCCGAGCAGTACTTC
TRBV10-2	TRBJ1-2	14	TRBD1	few	CASSARREDRGHTF	TGCGCCAGCAGTGCTCGGAGGGAGGACAGGGGGCACACCTTC
TRBV12-3/TRBV12-4	TRBJ2-3	15	TRBD1	NA	CASSRGQGASDTQYF	TGTGCCAGCAGCCGAGGACAGGGGGCTTCAGATACGCAGTATTTT
TRBV6-1	TRBJ2-1	16	TRBD2	NA	CASSERTSRSYNEQFF	TGTGCCAGCAGTGAAAGGACTAGCCGCTCCTACAATGAGCAGTTCTTC
TRBV13	TRBJ2-6	18	TRBD1	NA	CASSTRTGSHSGANVLTF	TGTGCCAGCAGCACCAGGACAGGATCTCACTCTGGGGCCAACGTCCTGACTTTC
TRBV12-3/TRBV12-4	TRBJ1-5	14	NA	few	CASSPDRNNQPQHF	TGTGCCAGCAGCCCTGACAGGAACAATCAGCCCCAGCATTTT
TRBV4-1	TRBJ2-1	15	NA	NA	CASSDPAVGLNEQFF	TGCGCCAGCAGCGACCCGGCGGTCGGCTTAAATGAGCAGTTCTTC
TRBV9	TRBJ2-1	13	NA	NA	CASSPIGGNEQFF	TGTGCCAGCAGCCCTATAGGGGGCAATGAGCAGTTCTTC